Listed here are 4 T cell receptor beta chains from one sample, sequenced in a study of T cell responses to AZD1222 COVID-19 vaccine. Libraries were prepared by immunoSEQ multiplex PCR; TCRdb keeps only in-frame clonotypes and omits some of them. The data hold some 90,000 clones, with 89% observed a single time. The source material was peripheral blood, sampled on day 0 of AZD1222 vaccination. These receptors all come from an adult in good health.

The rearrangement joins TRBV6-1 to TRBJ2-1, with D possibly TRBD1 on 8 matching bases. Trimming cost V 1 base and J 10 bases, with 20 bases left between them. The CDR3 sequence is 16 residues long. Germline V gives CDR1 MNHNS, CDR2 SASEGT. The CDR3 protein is CASSEVSGTGAGEQFF. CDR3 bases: TGTGCCAGCAGTGAAGTGTCCGGGACAGGAGCGGGGGAGCAGTTCTTC.

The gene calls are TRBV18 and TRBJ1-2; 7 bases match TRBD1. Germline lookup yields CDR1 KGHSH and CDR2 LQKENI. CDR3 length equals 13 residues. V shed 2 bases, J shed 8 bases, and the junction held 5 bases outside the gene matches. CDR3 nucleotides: TGTGCCAGCTCACCAGGGACAGAAGAGGGCTACACCTTC. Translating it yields CASSPGTEEGYTF. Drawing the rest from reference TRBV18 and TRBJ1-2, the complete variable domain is NAGVMQNPRHLVRRRGQEARLRCSPMKGHSHVYWYRQLPEEGLKFMVYLQKENIIDESGMPKERFSAEFPKEGPSILRIQQVVRGDSAAYFCASSPGTEEGYTFGSGTRLTVV.

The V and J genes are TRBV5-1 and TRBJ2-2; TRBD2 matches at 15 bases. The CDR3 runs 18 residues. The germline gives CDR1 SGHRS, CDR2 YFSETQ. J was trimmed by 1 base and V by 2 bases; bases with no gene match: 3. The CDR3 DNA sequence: TGCGCCAGCAGCTTAAAGGGACTAGCGGGAGGGAACACCGGGGAGCTGTTTTTT. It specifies CASSLKGLAGGNTGELFF.

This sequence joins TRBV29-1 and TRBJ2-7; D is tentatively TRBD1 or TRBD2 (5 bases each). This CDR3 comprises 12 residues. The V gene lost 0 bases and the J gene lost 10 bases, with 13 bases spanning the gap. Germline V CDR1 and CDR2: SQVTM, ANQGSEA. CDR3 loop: CSVEDLPGRQYF. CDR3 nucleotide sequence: TGCAGCGTTGAAGATCTGCCGGGGCGTCAGTACTTC.